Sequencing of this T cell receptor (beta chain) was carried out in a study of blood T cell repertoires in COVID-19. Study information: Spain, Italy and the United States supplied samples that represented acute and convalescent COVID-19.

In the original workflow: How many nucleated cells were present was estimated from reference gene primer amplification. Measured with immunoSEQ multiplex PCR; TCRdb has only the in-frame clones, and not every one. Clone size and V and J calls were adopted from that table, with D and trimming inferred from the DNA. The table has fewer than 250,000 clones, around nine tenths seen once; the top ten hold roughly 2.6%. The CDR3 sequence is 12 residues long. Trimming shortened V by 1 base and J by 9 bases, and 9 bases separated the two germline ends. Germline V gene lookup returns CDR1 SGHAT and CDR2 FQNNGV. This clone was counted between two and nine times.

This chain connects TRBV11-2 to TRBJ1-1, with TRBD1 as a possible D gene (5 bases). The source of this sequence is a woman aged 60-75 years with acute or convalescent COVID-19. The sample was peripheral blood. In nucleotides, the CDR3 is TGTGCCAGCAGCTTAGTTCAGGGCCAAGCTTTCTTT. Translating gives CASSLVQGQAFF.